This T cell receptor (beta chain) derives from a study of tumor-infiltrating lymphocytes in primary liver carcinoma. This clonotype was seen repeatedly, ten times or more. Total RNA amounting to 500 ng was the source from which TCR beta cDNA was made with a constant-region primer. Researchers made the TCR beta libraries by running three nested multiplex PCR rounds with slightly modified ARM-PCR. The first two PCR rounds used TRBV1-TRBV30 forward primers with a C-beta reverse primer, around 10 cycles each. MiXCR, run by TCRdb on the multiplex PCR reads, gives a single entry per CDR3 protein. The sample lists 310,000 or so distinct CDR3 sequences; around 50% were seen once. Germline-derived CDR1 and CDR2 are SQVTM and ANQGSEA. V was cut by 3 bases and J by 3 bases, with 8 bases left in between. The CDR3 is 12 residues long. Unsorted whole blood yielded blood RNA, and germline DNA was extracted as well.

The sample was peripheral blood. This chain links TRBV29-1 with TRBJ1-1; D not certain. The TCR sequence derives from a woman aged 25 to 39 with primary liver carcinoma and hepatitis B virus infection. The CDR3 spells CSVDGPDTEAFF. DNA for the CDR3: TGCAGCGTTGATGGGCCAGACACTGAAGCTTTCTTT.